The text below deals with one T cell receptor (beta chain). The specificity of this receptor is unknown. Base qualities are not at hand, and no much larger clone is one base apart. These data come from a study of OX40 agonist ivuxolimab in advanced cancers. Looking at the study overall: The costimulatory receptor OX40 (CD134) was targeted by ivuxolimab, a fully human IgG2 agonistic monoclonal antibody. Intravenous ivuxolimab was administered to patients every 2 weeks at six dose levels: 0.01, 0.1, 0.3, 1.5, 3 and 10 mg/kg. Of the roughly 52 patients in dose escalation, 19 had hepatocellular carcinoma, some 15 had melanoma, 9 had renal cell carcinoma and 9 had head and neck cancer. A male proportion of approximately 83% and a mean age of approximately 58 years, ranging from roughly 20 to 80, were recorded for the dose-escalation cohort. Patients were allowed to have had prior anti-PD-1, anti-PD-L1 or anti-CTLA-4 therapy, and approximately 41% of the dose-escalation patients had previously received checkpoint inhibitors. Partial responses were achieved by three dose-escalation patients, of whom one had hepatocellular carcinoma and two had cutaneous melanoma. Peripheral TCRbeta sequencing was intended to test whether TCR sequence diversity was altered and clonal T-cell expansion was caused by ivuxolimab. The paper describes the monotherapy dose-escalation part (N ≈ 52 patients) of the phase I trial of ivuxolimab.

Genomic DNA was extracted from sorted cells for sequencing of the TCRbeta CDR3 region. TCRbeta CDR3 regions were sequenced using the immunoSEQ Assay. The immuneACCESS repertoire file appears here via TCRdb, limited to in-frame rearrangements. These files lack a portion of the clones; in checked studies, under half of the deficit traces to unresolved V genes, and the cause of the others is not known. Within this sample are nearly 60,000 clones, with around nine tenths of them counted one time only. Of the sample, approximately 3.4% falls within the top ten clones. CDR1 and CDR2 were assigned from the germline V gene (reference sequence) as GTSNPN and SVGIG. V drops 4 bases and J drops 6 bases, leaving 13 bases in between. Spanning cysteine to phenylalanine, the CDR3 consists of 14 amino acids. Only CDR3 DNA is held: 42 bases, read in frame from base 1. The trial excluded patients who had a history of autoimmune disease or were on systemic immunosuppression. In every dose cohort, peripheral blood was drawn for TCR sequencing at baseline, cycle 4 day 1, and cycle 7 day 1. Samples came from an open-label, multicenter, first-in-human phase I dose-escalation trial of ivuxolimab. The trial enrolled adults with locally advanced or metastatic head and neck squamous cell, hepatocellular, melanoma or renal cell carcinoma. Before TCR sequencing, CD4+ T cells and CD8+ T cells were sorted from peripheral blood as separate populations.

Study-wide findings and limitations: In the 0.1-3.0 mg/kg groups, partial responders had among the lowest normalized peripheral clonal expansion, particularly in CD8+ T cells. Low levels of normalized T-cell clonal expansion were also seen in some nonresponding patients. At doses from 0.1 to 3.0 mg/kg, clonal expansion was seen in both CD4+ and CD8+ blood T cells between baseline and week 6. Which antigens the clonally expanded peripheral T cells were specific for was not determined. After ivuxolimab, expanded clones were on average more numerous among CD8+ T cells than among CD4+ T cells.

The specimen was CD4+ or CD8+ T cells sorted from blood, collected in a trial of the OX40 agonist ivuxolimab. The chain uses TRBV30 and TRBJ1-6, with no D gene named confidently. The clonotype was recovered from an adult with an advanced solid tumor such as melanoma, head and neck, liver or kidney cancer. The DNA is TGTGCCTGGAAAGCGAGGGCGTCTAATTCACCCCTCCACTTT. Its protein reads: CAWKARASNSPLHF.